This TCR beta chain emerged from a study of T cells in Graves' hyperthyroidism and ophthalmopathy. The CDR3 sequence is 15 residues long. From germline, CDR1 is SGHTA and CDR2 FQGNSA. V shed 5 bases and J shed 4 bases, with 18 bases lying between them. Amplification of TCR beta CDR3 regions used RNA as the template. HTBI primers were the set used in a first-round RT-PCR of the TCR CDR3. From the multiplex PCR reads, TCRdb called clonotypes with MiXCR, one entry per CDR3 protein. The sample contains approximately 610,000 distinct CDR3 sequences, about 15% of which appear only once. This clonotype appeared a few times.

Sequencing was done on a sample of blood. The chain combines TRBV7-2 with TRBJ2-7; a possible D gene is TRBD1 (7 bases). The source is a woman in her 40s with Graves' ophthalmopathy. The CDR3 spells CASSQGGLLLYEQYF. CDR3 bases: TGTGCCAGCAGCCAGGGGGGACTTTTACTTTACGAGCAGTACTTC.